This T cell receptor beta chain was found in a study of shared clonotypes between healthy human individuals. Tens of millions of PBMCs supplied genomic DNA for unsorted samples. Clones were read by immunoSEQ multiplex PCR, and TCRdb kept only the in-frame ones, dropping some. This table has about 490,000 clones, about three quarters appearing once. This clone was detected once. CDR3 length: 14 amino acids. The V gene lost 3 bases and the J gene lost 15 bases, with 21 bases spanning the gap. The germline V gene has CDR1 MGHRA and CDR2 YSYEKL. The sequence was collected from a woman aged 40 to 50 in good health. Some clones in this sample may be carry-over from other donors' samples. The V gene is TRBV4-1, the J gene TRBJ2-1; D is tentatively TRBD1 or TRBD2 (5 bases each). The specimen was PBMCs. Written as DNA, the CDR3 is TGCGCCAGCAGCCATCACATACGGGACCACCCCTTGTTCTTC. Amino acids: CASSHHIRDHPLFF.